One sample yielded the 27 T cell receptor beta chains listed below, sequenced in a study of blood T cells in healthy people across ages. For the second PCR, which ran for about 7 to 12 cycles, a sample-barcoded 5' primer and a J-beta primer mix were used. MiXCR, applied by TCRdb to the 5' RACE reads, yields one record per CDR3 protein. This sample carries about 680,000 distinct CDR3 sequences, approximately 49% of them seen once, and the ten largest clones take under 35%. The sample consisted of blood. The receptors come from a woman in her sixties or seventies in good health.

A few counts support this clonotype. The CDR3 sequence: CASSARIAGFETQYF. The CDR3 DNA is TGTGCCAGCAGCGCGCGTATCGCTGGGTTCGAGACCCAGTACTTC. The chain couples TRBV25-1 to TRBJ2-5, with D unresolved. This CDR3 is 15 amino acids long. The germline V gene encodes CDR1 MGHDK and CDR2 SYGVNS. The V gene lost 6 bases and the J gene lost 5 bases, with 19 bases spanning the gap.

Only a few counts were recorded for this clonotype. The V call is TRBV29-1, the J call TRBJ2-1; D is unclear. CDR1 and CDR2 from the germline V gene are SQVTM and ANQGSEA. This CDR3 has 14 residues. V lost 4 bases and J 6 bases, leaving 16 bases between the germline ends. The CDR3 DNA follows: TGCAGCGTTGTATCGGAGTGGGGTGCCAATGAGCAGTTCTTC. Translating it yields CSVVSEWGANEQFF.

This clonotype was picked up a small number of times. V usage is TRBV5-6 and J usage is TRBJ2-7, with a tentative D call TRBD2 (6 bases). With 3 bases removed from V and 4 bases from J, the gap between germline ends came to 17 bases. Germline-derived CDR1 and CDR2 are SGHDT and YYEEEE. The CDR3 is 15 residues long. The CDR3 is CASSYWDFPSYEQYF. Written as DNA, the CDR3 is TGTGCCAGCAGCTATTGGGACTTTCCATCTTACGAGCAGTACTTC.

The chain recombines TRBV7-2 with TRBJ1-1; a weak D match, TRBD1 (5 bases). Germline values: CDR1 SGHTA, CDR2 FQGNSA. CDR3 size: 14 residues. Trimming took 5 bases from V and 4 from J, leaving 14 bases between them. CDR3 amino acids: CASSKDTWSTEAFF. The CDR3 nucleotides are TGTGCCAGCAGCAAGGACACCTGGAGCACTGAAGCTTTCTTT.

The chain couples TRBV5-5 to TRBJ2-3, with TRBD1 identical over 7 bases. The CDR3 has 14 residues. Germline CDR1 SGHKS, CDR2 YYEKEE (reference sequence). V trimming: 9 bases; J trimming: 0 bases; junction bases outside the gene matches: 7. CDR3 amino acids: CATRTGLSTDTQYF. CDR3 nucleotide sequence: TGTGCCACCCGGACAGGCTTAAGCACAGATACGCAGTATTTT.

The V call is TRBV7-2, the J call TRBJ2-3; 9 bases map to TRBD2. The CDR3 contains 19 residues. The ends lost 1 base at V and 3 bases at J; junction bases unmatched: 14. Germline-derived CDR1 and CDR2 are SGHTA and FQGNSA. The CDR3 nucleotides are TGTACCAGCAGCTTAGTCGCCCCTCCTAGCGGGAACAGTACAGATACGCAGTATTTT. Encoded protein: CTSSLVAPPSGNSTDTQYF.

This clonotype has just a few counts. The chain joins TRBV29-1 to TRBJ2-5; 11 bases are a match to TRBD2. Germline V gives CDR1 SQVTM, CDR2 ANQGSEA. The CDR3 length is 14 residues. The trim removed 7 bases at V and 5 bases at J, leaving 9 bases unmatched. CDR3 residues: CSGRLAGFVETQYF. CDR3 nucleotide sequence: TGCAGCGGGAGACTAGCGGGATTTGTGGAGACCCAGTACTTC.

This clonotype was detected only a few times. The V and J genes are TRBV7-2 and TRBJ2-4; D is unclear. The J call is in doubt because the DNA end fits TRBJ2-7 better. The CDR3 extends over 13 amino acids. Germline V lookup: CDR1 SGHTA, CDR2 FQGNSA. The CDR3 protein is CASSSLTGFEQYF. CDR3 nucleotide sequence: TGTGCCAGCAGTTCTCTTACTGGGTTCGAGCAGTACTTC.

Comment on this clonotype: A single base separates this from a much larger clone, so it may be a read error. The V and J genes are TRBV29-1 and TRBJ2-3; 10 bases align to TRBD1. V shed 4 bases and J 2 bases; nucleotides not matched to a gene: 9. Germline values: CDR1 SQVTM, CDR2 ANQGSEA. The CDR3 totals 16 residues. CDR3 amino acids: CSVAGGTGETTDTQYF. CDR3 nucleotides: TGCAGCGTTGCGGGGGGGACAGGGGAGACCACAGATACGCAGTATTTT.

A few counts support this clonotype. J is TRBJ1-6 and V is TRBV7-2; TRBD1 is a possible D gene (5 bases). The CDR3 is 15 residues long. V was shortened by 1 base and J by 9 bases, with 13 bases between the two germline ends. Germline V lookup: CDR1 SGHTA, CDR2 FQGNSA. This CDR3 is CASSLVVGLTSPLHF. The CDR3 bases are TGTGCCAGCAGCTTAGTAGTGGGGCTTACTTCACCCCTCCACTTT.

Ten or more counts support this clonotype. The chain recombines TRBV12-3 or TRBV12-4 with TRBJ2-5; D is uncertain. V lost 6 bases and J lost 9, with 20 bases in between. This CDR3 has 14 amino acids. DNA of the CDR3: TGTGCCAGCAGCCCTACCCTAGTGTTGGTGGCCCAGTACTTC. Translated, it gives CASSPTLVLVAQYF.

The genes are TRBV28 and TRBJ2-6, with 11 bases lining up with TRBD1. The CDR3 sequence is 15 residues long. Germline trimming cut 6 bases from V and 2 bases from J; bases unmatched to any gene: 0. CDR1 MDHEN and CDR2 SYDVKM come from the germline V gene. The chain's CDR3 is CASRDRGPGANVLTF. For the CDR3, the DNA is TGTGCCAGCAGGGACAGGGGGCCTGGGGCCAACGTCCTGACTTTC. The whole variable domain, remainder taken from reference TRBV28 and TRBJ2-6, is DVKVTQSSRYLVKRTGEKVFLECVQDMDHENMFWYRQDPGLGLRLIYFSYDVKMKEKGDIPEGYSVSREKKERFSLILESASTNQTSMYLCASRDRGPGANVLTFGAGSRLTVL.

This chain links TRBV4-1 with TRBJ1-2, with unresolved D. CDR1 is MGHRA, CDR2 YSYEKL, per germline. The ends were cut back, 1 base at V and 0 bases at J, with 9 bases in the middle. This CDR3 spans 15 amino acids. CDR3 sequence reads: CASSQVPNTNYGYTF. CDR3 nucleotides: TGCGCCAGCAGCCAAGTCCCAAATACTAACTATGGCTACACCTTC.

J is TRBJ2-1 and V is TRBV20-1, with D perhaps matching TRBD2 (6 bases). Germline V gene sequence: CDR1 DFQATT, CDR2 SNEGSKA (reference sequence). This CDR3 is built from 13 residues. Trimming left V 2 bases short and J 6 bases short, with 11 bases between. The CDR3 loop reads CSARPPGGNEQFF. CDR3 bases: TGCAGTGCTAGACCCCCCGGGGGCAATGAGCAGTTCTTC.

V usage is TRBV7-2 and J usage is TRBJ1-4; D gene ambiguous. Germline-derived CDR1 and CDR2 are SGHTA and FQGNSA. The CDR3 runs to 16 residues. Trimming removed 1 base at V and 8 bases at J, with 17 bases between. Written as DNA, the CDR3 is TGTGCCAGCAGCTTAGGAGACGGTTCCGGCAGGGAAAAACTGTTTTTT. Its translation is CASSLGDGSGREKLFF.

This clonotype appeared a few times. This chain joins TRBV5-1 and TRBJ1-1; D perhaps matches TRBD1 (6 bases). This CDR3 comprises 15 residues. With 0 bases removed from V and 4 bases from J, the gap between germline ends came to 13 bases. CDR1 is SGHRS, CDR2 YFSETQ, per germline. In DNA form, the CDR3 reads TGCGCCAGCAGCTTGGAATGGACAGTGGGCACTGAAGCTTTCTTT. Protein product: CASSLEWTVGTEAFF.

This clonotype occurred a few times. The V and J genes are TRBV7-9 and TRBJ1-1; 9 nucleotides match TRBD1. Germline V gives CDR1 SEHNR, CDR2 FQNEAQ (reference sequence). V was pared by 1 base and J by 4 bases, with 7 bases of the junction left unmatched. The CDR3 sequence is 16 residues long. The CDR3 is CASSLVTGGEITEAFF. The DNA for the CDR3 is TGTGCCAGCAGCTTAGTAACAGGGGGCGAGATCACTGAAGCTTTCTTT. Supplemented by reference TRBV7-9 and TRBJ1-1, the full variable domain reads DTGVSQNPRHKITKRGQNVTFRCDPISEHNRLYWYRQTLGQGPEFLTYFQNEAQLEKSRLLSDRFSAERPKGSFSTLEIQRTEQGDSAMYLCASSLVTGGEITEAFFGQGTRLTVV.

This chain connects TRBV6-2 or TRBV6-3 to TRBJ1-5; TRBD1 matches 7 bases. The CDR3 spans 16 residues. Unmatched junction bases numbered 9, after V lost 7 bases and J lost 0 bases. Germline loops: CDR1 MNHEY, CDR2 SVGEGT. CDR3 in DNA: TGTGCCAGCACTGGACAGGAGAATTATAGCAATCAGCCCCAGCATTTT. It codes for CASTGQENYSNQPQHF.

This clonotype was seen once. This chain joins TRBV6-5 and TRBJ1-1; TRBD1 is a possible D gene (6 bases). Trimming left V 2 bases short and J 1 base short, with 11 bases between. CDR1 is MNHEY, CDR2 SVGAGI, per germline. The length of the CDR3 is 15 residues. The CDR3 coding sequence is TGTGCCAGCAGTTACACGGGGGCCGAGAACACTGAAGCTTTCTTT. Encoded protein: CASSYTGAENTEAFF.

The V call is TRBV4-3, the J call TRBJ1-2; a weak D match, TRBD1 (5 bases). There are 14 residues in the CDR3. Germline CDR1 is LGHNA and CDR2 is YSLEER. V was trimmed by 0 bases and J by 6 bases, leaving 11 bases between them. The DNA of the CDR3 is TGCGCCAGCAGCCAAGAACGGGGGGGAGATGGCTACACCTTC. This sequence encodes CASSQERGGDGYTF.

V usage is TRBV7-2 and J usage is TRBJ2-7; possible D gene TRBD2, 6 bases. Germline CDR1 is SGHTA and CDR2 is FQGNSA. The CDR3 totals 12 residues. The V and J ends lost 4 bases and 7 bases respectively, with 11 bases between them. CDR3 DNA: TGTGCCAGCAGCTCTCGACTAGTTGAGCAGTACTTC. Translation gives CASSSRLVEQYF.

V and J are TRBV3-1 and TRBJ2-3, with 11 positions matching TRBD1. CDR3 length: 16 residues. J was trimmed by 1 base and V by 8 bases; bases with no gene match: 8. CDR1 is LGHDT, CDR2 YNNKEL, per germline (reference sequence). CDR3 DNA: TGTGCCAGCGTAGGGGACAGGGGGAAGGGCACAGATACGCAGTATTTT. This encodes CASVGDRGKGTDTQYF.

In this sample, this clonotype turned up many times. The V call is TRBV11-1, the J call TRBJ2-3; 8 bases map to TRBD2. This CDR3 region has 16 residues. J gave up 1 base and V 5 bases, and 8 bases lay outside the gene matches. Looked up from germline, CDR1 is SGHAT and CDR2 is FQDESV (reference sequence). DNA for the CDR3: TGTGCCAGCAGCCTACTAACTAGCGGAGGCACAGATACGCAGTATTTT. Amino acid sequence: CASSLLTSGGTDTQYF.

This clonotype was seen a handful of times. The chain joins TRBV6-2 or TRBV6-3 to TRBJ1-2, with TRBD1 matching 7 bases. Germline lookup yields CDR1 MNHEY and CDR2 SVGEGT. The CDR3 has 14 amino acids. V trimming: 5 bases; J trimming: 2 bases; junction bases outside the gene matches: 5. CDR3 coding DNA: TGTGCCAGCAGTGCCACGGGACAGAACTATGGCTACACCTTC. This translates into CASSATGQNYGYTF.

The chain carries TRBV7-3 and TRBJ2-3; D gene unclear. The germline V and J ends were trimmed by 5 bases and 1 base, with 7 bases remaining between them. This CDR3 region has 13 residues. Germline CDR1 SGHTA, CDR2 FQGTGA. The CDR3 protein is CASSDGRTDTQYF. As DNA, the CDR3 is TGTGCCAGCAGCGACGGCCGCACAGATACGCAGTATTTT.

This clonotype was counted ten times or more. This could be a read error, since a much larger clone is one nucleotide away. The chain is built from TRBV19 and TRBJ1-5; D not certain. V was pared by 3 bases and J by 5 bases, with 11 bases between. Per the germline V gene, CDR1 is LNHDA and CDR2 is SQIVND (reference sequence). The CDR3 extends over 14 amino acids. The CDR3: CASSMGQEYQPQHF. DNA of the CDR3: TGTGCCAGTAGTATGGGCCAGGAGTATCAGCCCCAGCATTTT.

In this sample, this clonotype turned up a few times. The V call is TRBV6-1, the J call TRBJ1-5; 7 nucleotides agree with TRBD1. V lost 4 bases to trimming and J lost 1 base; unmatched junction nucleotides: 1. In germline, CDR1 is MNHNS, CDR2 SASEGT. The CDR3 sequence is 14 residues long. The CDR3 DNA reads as TGTGCCAGCAGTGGACAGGGAAGCAATCAGCCCCAGCATTTT. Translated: CASSGQGSNQPQHF.